The 5 T cell receptor beta chains presented below share a single source sample, sequenced in a study of T cell responses to AZD1222 COVID-19 vaccine. Here immunoSEQ multiplex PCR was the method, and the copy in TCRdb shows in-frame clones only, minus some. The sample includes 160,000 or so clones, 70% to 90% of them seen just once. The input for sequencing was peripheral blood, taken 28 days after the second dose of the MenACWY control vaccine. The receptors shown here come from an adult who received the MenACWY meningococcal vaccine as a control.

The rearrangement links TRBV27 to TRBJ1-5; TRBD1 aligns across 8 bases. The CDR3 runs 17 residues. Per germline, CDR1 MNHEY and CDR2 SMNVEV (reference sequence). The J segment lost 2 bases and the V segment lost 5 bases, leaving 11 bases of the junction unmatched. In DNA form, the CDR3 reads TGTGCCAGCAGTGGCCCTCAGGGGGCTCGGGGCAATCAGCCCCAGCATTTT. Its translation: CASSGPQGARGNQPQHF.

This chain connects TRBV28 to TRBJ1-6, with TRBD1 identical over 7 bases. Losses at the gene ends were 5 bases for V and 10 bases for J; bases not matched to a gene: 8. Germline values: CDR1 MDHEN, CDR2 SYDVKM. The CDR3 is 14 residues long. CDR3 protein: CASSLTGVGSPLHF. The CDR3 DNA reads TGTGCCAGCAGTCTTACAGGGGTGGGATCACCCCTCCACTTT.

The chain joins TRBV21-1 to TRBJ1-1. TRBV21-1 is listed as a pseudogene. The CDR3 extends over 14 amino acids. CDR3 sequence (DNA): TGTGCCAGCAGCAAAGCCAGGAGAAACACTGAAGCTTTCTTT. This codes for CASSKARRNTEAFF.

J is TRBJ2-7 and V is TRBV3-1 (or the pseudogene TRBV3-2); D not certain. CDR1 is LGHDT, CDR2 YNNKEL, per germline (reference sequence). This CDR3 is 11 amino acids long. Trimming removed 1 base from V and 6 bases from J, with 4 bases in between. The CDR3 region has the DNA TGTGCCAGCAGCCAAGGAGTCGAGCAGTACTTC. This translates into CASSQGVEQYF.

V gene TRBV7-2 combines with J gene TRBJ2-5; no clear D gene. CDR1 and CDR2 (germline): SGHTA, FQGNSA. V was pared by 1 base and J by 4 bases, with 13 bases between. The CDR3 is made up of 15 amino acids. CDR3 DNA sequence: TGTGCCAGCAGCTTAGAAGGAGTGGCGTTAGAGACCCAGTACTTC. Its protein product is CASSLEGVALETQYF. The full variable domain, rest sourced from reference TRBV7-2 and TRBJ2-5, is GAGVSQSPSNKVTEKGKDVELRCDPISGHTALYWYRQSLGQGLEFLIYFQGNSAPDKSGLPSDRFSAERTGGSVSTLTIQRTQQEDSAVYLCASSLEGVALETQYFGPGTRLLVL.